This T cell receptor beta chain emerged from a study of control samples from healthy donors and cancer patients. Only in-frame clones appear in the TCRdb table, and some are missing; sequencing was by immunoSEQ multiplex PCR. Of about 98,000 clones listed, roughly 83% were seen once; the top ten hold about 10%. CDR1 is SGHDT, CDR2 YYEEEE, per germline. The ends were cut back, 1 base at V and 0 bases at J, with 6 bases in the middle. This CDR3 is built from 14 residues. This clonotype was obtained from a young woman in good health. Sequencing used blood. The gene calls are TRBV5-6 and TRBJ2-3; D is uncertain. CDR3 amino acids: CASSLPGSTDTQYF. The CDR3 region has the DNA TGTGCCAGCAGCTTGCCAGGCAGCACAGATACGCAGTATTTT.